Reported below is one T cell receptor beta chain. The antigen is undetermined. The germline V gene has CDR1 SQVTM and CDR2 ANQGSEA. This CDR3 has 14 residues. Trimming took 4 bases from V and 8 from J; bases not matched to a gene: 7. This entry is derived from a study of T cell responses to AZD1222 COVID-19 vaccine. Study-wide results and caveats: Donor demographics were predominantly white British with a female majority; clonal diversity may be underestimated. Targeting of unmutated variant regions was reportedly seen in nearly half of spike-specific TCRs.

The method was immunoSEQ multiplex PCR; TCRdb's version includes in-frame clones alone and lacks a portion of them. The top ten hold 3.9% of the sample, which has under 150,000 clones, 75% to 90% seen once. The sample in question was peripheral blood, obtained on day 0 of MenACWY control vaccination. This TCR was sampled from an adult in good health. The J gene is TRBJ1-4, the V gene TRBV29-1; 10 nucleotides line up with TRBD1. CDR3 nucleotide sequence: TGCAGCGTTGGGGTCGACAGGGGGCAGGAAAAACTGTTTTTT. Its translation: CSVGVDRGQEKLFF.